The 30 T cell receptor beta chains presented below share a single source sample, sequenced in a study of blood T cell repertoires in COVID-19 (dated by TCRdb to the early 2020s). Libraries came from the immunoSEQ multiplex PCR assay. What TCRdb holds here is the immuneACCESS table cut down to in-frame rearrangements. Part of the clones is not present; checked against another copy, under half of the missing clones reflect an unresolved V gene, and the others are unexplained. The sample table holds fewer than 400,000 clones, of which roughly 85% were seen once. The ten largest make up about 3.6% of the sample. The sample taken for sequencing was peripheral blood. Receptors originate from a woman between 18 and 29 years old with acute or convalescent COVID-19.

The chain recombines TRBV6-2 or TRBV6-3 with TRBJ1-5; 10 bases are shared with TRBD1. CDR1 and CDR2 from the germline V gene are MNHEY and SVGEGT. The CDR3 has 16 residues. Losses at the gene ends were 5 bases for V and 7 bases for J; bases not matched to a gene: 11. The CDR3, as DNA: TGTGCCAGCAGTGGAGGTGGGGACAGGGGATTCCAGCCCCAGCATTTT. Encoded protein: CASSGGGDRGFQPQHF.

This chain links TRBV7-9 with TRBJ1-1, with D tentatively TRBD1 (5 bases). The V end was cut by 4 bases, the J end by 4 bases, with 10 bases between. Germline values: CDR1 SEHNR, CDR2 FQNEAQ (reference sequence). This CDR3 has 13 amino acids. This CDR3 reads CASSSQGGTEAFF. DNA for the CDR3: TGTGCCAGCAGCTCCCAGGGTGGCACTGAAGCTTTCTTT.

The chain combines TRBV25-1 with TRBJ2-7; 7 bases fit TRBD1. Germline assignment: CDR1 MGHDK and CDR2 SYGVNS. V lost 6 bases and J lost 5; bases outside the gene matches: 1. The CDR3 is made up of 11 amino acids. The CDR3, as DNA: TGTGCCAGCAGCGACAGGGACGAGCAGTACTTC. Encoded protein: CASSDRDEQYF.

This chain connects TRBV7-9 to TRBJ2-1, with a weak D call TRBD2 (5 bases). V gave up 1 base and J gave up 12 bases, with 16 bases separating them. This CDR3 has 14 residues. Germline-derived CDR1 and CDR2 are SEHNR and FQNEAQ (reference sequence). The CDR3 DNA is TGTGCCAGCAGCTTAGGGGCTGTAGTTCGGGGGCAGTTCTTC. Its protein is CASSLGAVVRGQFF.

A few counts support this clone. The J gene is TRBJ1-2, the V gene TRBV28; D might be TRBD1 (5 bases). Germline CDR1 reads MDHEN; CDR2 reads SYDVKM. Between the trimmed V and J ends, which lost 3 bases and 7 bases, there was a span of 12 bases. This CDR3 comprises 13 residues. The CDR3 nucleotides are TGTGCCAGCAGTTTTATTAGGGGCTCTGGCTACACCTTC. This sequence encodes CASSFIRGSGYTF.

The gene calls are TRBV11-2 and TRBJ2-5, with D perhaps matching TRBD1 (5 bases). V lost 4 bases and J lost 1, with 10 bases in between. CDR1 and CDR2 (germline): SGHAT, FQNNGV. The CDR3 extends over 14 amino acids. CDR3 in DNA: TGTGCCAGCAGCTCCTACAGGAGCCAAGAGACCCAGTACTTC. As protein: CASSSYRSQETQYF.

This clone came up a few times. This sequence joins TRBV6-5 and TRBJ2-6; the match to TRBD1 covers 7 bases. This CDR3 spans 14 amino acids. Trimming cost V 8 bases and J 4 bases; bases outside gene matches: 5. Germline V gene lookup returns CDR1 MNHEY and CDR2 SVGAGI. CDR3 loop: CASLTGDGANVLTF. The CDR3 DNA sequence: TGTGCCAGCCTAACAGGGGACGGGGCCAACGTCCTGACTTTC.

This sequence joins TRBV5-1 and TRBJ1-1, with D unresolved. The CDR3 runs 12 residues. Germline V gives CDR1 SGHRS, CDR2 YFSETQ. V was cut by 4 bases and J by 6 bases, with 10 bases left in between. CDR3 in amino acids: CASSVGQAEAFF. CDR3 sequence (DNA): TGCGCCAGCAGCGTTGGGCAAGCTGAAGCTTTCTTT.

With respect to this clone: Other DNA sequences of this sample code for an identical CDR3. This chain uses TRBV5-6 with TRBJ1-1, with D tentatively TRBD1 (5 bases). The CDR3 is 13 amino acids. V lost 4 bases, J lost 2 bases, and 9 bases lay in between. Germline values: CDR1 SGHDT, CDR2 YYEEEE. The CDR3 reads CASSRTGNTEAFF. The CDR3, as DNA: TGTGCCAGCAGCCGTACAGGAAACACTGAAGCTTTCTTT.

The rearrangement links TRBV3-1 (or the pseudogene TRBV3-2) to TRBJ2-7, with D tentatively TRBD2 (6 bases). V was cut by 4 bases and J by 2 bases, with 21 bases left in between. This CDR3 contains 17 residues. Germline assignment: CDR1 LGHDT and CDR2 YNNKEL (reference sequence). The CDR3 DNA is TGTGCCAGCAGCCCACATCTTAGCGGCCTATTCACCTACGAGCAGTACTTC. Residues: CASSPHLSGLFTYEQYF.

The rearrangement links TRBV7-9 to TRBJ1-4, with 7 bases that match TRBD1. CDR1 and CDR2 (germline): SEHNR, FQNEAQ (reference sequence). Unmatched junction bases numbered 6, after V lost 2 bases and J lost 15 bases. The length of the CDR3 is 12 residues. CDR3 bases: TGTGCCAGCAGCTTAACACAGGGGAATATGTTTTTT. It yields the protein CASSLTQGNMFF.

This clone was seen just once. This chain joins TRBV30 and TRBJ1-4; possible D gene TRBD1, 5 bases. Germline loops: CDR1 GTSNPN, CDR2 SVGIG (reference sequence). The CDR3 spans 14 residues. Trimming pared 0 bases from V and 2 bases from J, leaving 7 bases between. CDR3 DNA sequence: TGTGCCTGGAGTGTAAGGGGCACTAATGAAAAACTGTTTTTT. It specifies CAWSVRGTNEKLFF.

The chain combines TRBV9 with TRBJ1-1; 10 bases map to TRBD1. CDR1 and CDR2 (germline): SGDLS, YYNGEE. The CDR3 runs 15 residues. V lost 2 bases to trimming and J lost 4 bases; unmatched junction nucleotides: 5. CDR3: CASSVRQGAFTEAFF. The CDR3 region has the DNA TGTGCCAGCAGCGTTCGACAGGGGGCGTTCACTGAAGCTTTCTTT. Full variable domain (remainder filled in from reference TRBV9 and TRBJ1-1): DSGVTQTPKHLITATGQRVTLRCSPRSGDLSVYWYQQSLDQGLQFLIQYYNGEERAKGNILERFSAQQFPDLHSELNLSSLELGDSALYFCASSVRQGAFTEAFFGQGTRLTVV.

This chain joins TRBV9 and TRBJ2-7; 9 bases match TRBD2. The junction had 8 bases not matched to a gene; V was cut back by 4 bases and J by 3 bases. The CDR3 is 15 amino acids. CDR1 SGDLS and CDR2 YYNGEE come from the germline V gene. The CDR3, as DNA: TGTGCCAGCAGCCCGTTAGCGGGAGCCTTCTACGAGCAGTACTTC. Amino acid sequence: CASSPLAGAFYEQYF.

This chain connects TRBV14 to TRBJ1-4; D remains unclear. The V and J ends lost 0 bases and 10 bases respectively, with 9 bases between them. Germline CDR1 and CDR2: SGHDN and FVKESK. This CDR3 comprises 13 residues. CDR3 in amino acids: CASSQDNAGKLFF. DNA for the CDR3: TGTGCCAGCAGCCAAGATAACGCGGGAAAACTGTTTTTT.

This clone was seen a few times. This chain connects TRBV30 to TRBJ1-6; 9 bases fit TRBD1. With 4 bases clipped from V and 4 bases from J, the junction kept 14 bases outside the gene matches. Germline CDR1 reads GTSNPN; CDR2 reads SVGIG (reference sequence). The CDR3 length is 18 residues. The CDR3 here is CAWTARTGGFLYNSPLHF. CDR3 sequence (DNA): TGTGCCTGGACCGCCCGAACAGGGGGCTTCCTATATAATTCACCCCTCCACTTT.

The V call is TRBV2, the J call TRBJ1-2; D call uncertain. The CDR3 is 14 residues long. Germline CDR1 and CDR2: SNHLY and FYNNEI. V was pared by 3 bases and J by 4 bases, with 12 bases between. DNA of the CDR3: TGTGCCAGCAGTGAGGGGAGATTAGCCTATGGCTACACCTTC. This encodes CASSEGRLAYGYTF.

The V and J genes are TRBV6-6 and TRBJ1-2; 11 bases are shared with TRBD1. This CDR3 is built from 15 residues. Germline CDR1 MNHNY, CDR2 SVGAGI (reference sequence). J was trimmed by 5 bases and V by 2 bases; bases with no gene match: 4. The CDR3 nucleotides are TGTGCCAGCAGTTACGGACAGGGGGCAGGGTATGGCTACACCTTC. It codes for CASSYGQGAGYGYTF.

V usage is TRBV13 and J usage is TRBJ1-5; D perhaps matches TRBD1 (5 bases). The V and J ends lost 8 bases and 1 base respectively, with 12 bases between them. Germline values: CDR1 PRHDT, CDR2 FYEKMQ (reference sequence). This CDR3 region has 14 residues. CDR3 in DNA: TGTGCCAGCGCAATTGGGGGGAGCAATCAGCCCCAGCATTTT. Translation: CASAIGGSNQPQHF.

The rearrangement uses TRBV6-1 and TRBJ1-2; the D gene is possibly TRBD1 (5 bases). From germline, CDR1 is MNHNS and CDR2 SASEGT. This CDR3 is 14 amino acids long. Trimming removed 3 bases from V and 7 bases from J, with 15 bases in between. The CDR3 DNA reads TGTGCCAGCAGTGACCTCAGGGTGTTTGGTGGCTACACCTTC. This encodes CASSDLRVFGGYTF.

J is TRBJ1-2 and V is TRBV27; 7 bases agree with TRBD1. With 6 bases clipped from V and 8 bases from J, the junction kept 9 bases outside the gene matches. The CDR3 sequence is 13 residues long. The germline gives CDR1 MNHEY, CDR2 SMNVEV (reference sequence). CDR3: CASRPTGTFGYTF. CDR3 nucleotides: TGTGCCAGCAGGCCGACAGGGACTTTCGGCTACACCTTC.

This sequence joins TRBV7-9 and TRBJ1-4; 9 bases are shared with TRBD1. Per the germline V gene, CDR1 is SEHNR and CDR2 is FQNEAQ (reference sequence). V lost 1 base to trimming and J lost 4 bases; unmatched junction nucleotides: 1. The CDR3 is 15 amino acids. The CDR3 bases are TGTGCCAGCAGCTTAGGGGACAGGGATAATGAAAAACTGTTTTTT. This encodes CASSLGDRDNEKLFF.

The rearrangement uses TRBV7-3 and TRBJ2-1; TRBD2 aligns across 9 bases. This CDR3 is built from 14 residues. J was trimmed by 6 bases and V by 1 base; bases with no gene match: 1. Germline V gene data show CDR1 as SGHTA and CDR2 as FQGTGA. The chain's CDR3 is CASSLRRGGNEQFF. CDR3 nucleotide sequence: TGTGCCAGCAGCTTAAGGCGGGGGGGCAATGAGCAGTTCTTC.

J is TRBJ1-3 and V is TRBV27, with a weak D call TRBD1 (5 bases). The CDR3 is 15 residues long. Germline V lookup: CDR1 MNHEY, CDR2 SMNVEV (reference sequence). Between the trimmed V and J ends, which lost 2 bases and 0 bases, there was a span of 8 bases. CDR3 loop: CASSLQGGSGNTIYF. Written as DNA, the CDR3 is TGTGCCAGCAGTTTACAGGGTGGCTCTGGAAACACCATATATTTT.

The genes are TRBV27 and TRBJ2-5, with D tentatively TRBD2 (6 bases). The CDR3 extends over 18 amino acids. In germline, CDR1 is MNHEY, CDR2 SMNVEV (reference sequence). V lost 2 bases and J 2 bases, leaving 21 bases between the germline ends. The CDR3 DNA reads TGTGCCAGCAGTTTACCCCAAACGACTTGGGGAGGTCAAGAGACCCAGTACTTC. This translates into CASSLPQTTWGGQETQYF.

This clone was recorded once. This sequence joins TRBV12-3 or TRBV12-4 and TRBJ1-5; D gene ambiguous. V was pared by 4 bases and J by 9 bases, with 10 bases between. There are 12 residues in the CDR3. The CDR3 protein is CASSSSPRPQHF. The CDR3 DNA reads as TGTGCCAGCAGTTCCTCCCCTAGGCCCCAGCATTTT.

The chain recombines TRBV3-1 (or the pseudogene TRBV3-2) with TRBJ2-5, with TRBD2 identical over 15 bases. The CDR3 loop spans 19 amino acids. The junction had 8 bases not matched to a gene; V was cut back by 1 base and J by 2 bases. CDR1 and CDR2 (germline): LGHDT, YNNKEL (reference sequence). DNA of the CDR3: TGTGCCAGCAGCCAAGGCTCGGGACTAGCGGGGGGTTCACAAGAGACCCAGTACTTC. Its protein is CASSQGSGLAGGSQETQYF.

The gene calls are TRBV7-2 and TRBJ2-1; 7 bases fit TRBD2. The CDR3 is 13 residues long. CDR1 is SGHTA, CDR2 FQGNSA, per germline. V gave up 8 bases and J gave up 5 bases; unmatched junction bases: 6. DNA for the CDR3: TGTGCCAGCGCCGCGGGGGTGCACAATGAGCAGTTCTTC. It codes for CASAAGVHNEQFF. Based on the CDR3 plus reference TRBV7-2 and TRBJ2-1, the full variable domain is GAGVSQSPSNKVTEKGKDVELRCDPISGHTALYWYRQSLGQGLEFLIYFQGNSAPDKSGLPSDRFSAERTGGSVSTLTIQRTQQEDSAVYLCASAAGVHNEQFFGPGTRLTVL.

V and J are TRBV28 and TRBJ1-1, with 7 nucleotides matching TRBD1. Germline V CDR1 and CDR2: MDHEN, SYDVKM. Trimming at V came to 6 bases and at J to 11 bases, leaving 12 bases not matched to a gene. The length of the CDR3 is 13 residues. The DNA for the CDR3 is TGTGCCAGCAGCTTGAACAGGGGCCAACGTGCTTTCTTT. Protein sequence: CASSLNRGQRAFF.

This clone appeared once. This chain joins TRBV6-5 and TRBJ1-5, with D perhaps matching TRBD1 (5 bases). CDR3 length equals 15 residues. V was clipped by 8 bases and J by 0 bases, with 14 bases between them. From germline, CDR1 is MNHEY and CDR2 SVGAGI. Here the CDR3 reads CASVGGSYSNQPQHF. The DNA of the CDR3 is TGTGCCAGCGTCGGGGGAAGTTATAGCAATCAGCCCCAGCATTTT.